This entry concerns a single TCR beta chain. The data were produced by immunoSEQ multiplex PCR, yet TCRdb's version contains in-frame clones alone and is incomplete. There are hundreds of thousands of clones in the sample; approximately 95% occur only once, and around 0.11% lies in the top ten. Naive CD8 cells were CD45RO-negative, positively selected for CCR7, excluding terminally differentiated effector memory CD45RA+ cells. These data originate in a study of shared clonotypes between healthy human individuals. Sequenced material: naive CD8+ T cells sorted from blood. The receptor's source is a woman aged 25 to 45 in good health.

The CDR3: CASSLSRQGGLAGAYNEQFF. Written as DNA, the CDR3 is TGCGCCAGCAGCCTATCGCGACAGGGAGGACTAGCGGGAGCCTACAATGAGCAGTTCTTC. This chain joins TRBV4-1 and TRBJ2-1, with 13 bases aligning to TRBD2. Trimming cost V 4 bases and J 2 bases; bases outside gene matches: 14. The CDR3 runs 20 residues. From germline, CDR1 is MGHRA and CDR2 YSYEKL.